This T cell receptor beta chain was identified in a study of T cells in Graves' hyperthyroidism and ophthalmopathy. CDR1 is SGHTA, CDR2 FQGNSA, per germline. The CDR3 has 15 amino acids. V was clipped by 3 bases and J by 1 base; unmatched bases: 4. There were TCR beta CDR3 regions amplified from RNA transcripts. First-round RT-PCR with HTBI primers amplified the TCR CDR3 region. MiXCR, run by TCRdb on the multiplex PCR reads, gives a single entry per CDR3 protein. The sample records about 410,000 distinct CDR3 sequences, roughly 14% being singletons. The study, taken as a whole, reports: A model of 13 V-J pairs discriminated ophthalmopathy from stable hyperthyroidism.

This clonotype was recorded many times. Its antigen remains unknown. Source material for PBMCs was roughly 10 ml fresh peripheral blood. This sequence joins TRBV7-2 and TRBJ2-3, with 7 positions matching TRBD2. The source material was blood. The receptor was isolated from a man between 18 and 29 years old with Graves' ophthalmopathy. The CDR3 DNA sequence: TGTGCCAGCAGCTTGTACGCGGGGGGCACAGATACGCAGTATTTT. Its protein is CASSLYAGGTDTQYF.